The 10 T cell receptor beta chains in this list originate from one sample, sequenced in a study of blood T cells in healthy people across ages. With a J-beta primer mix and a sample-barcoded 5' primer, a second PCR ran roughly 7 to 11 cycles. TCRdb re-called the 5' RACE reads with MiXCR, one entry per CDR3 protein. The table lists over 1,300,000 distinct CDR3 sequences, 45% to 70% of them singletons. Sequenced: blood. These receptor sequences come from a man aged 18-30 years in good health.

The gene calls are TRBV28 and TRBJ1-1; D call uncertain. The V end lost 10 bases, the J end lost 1 base, and 7 bases lay between the germline ends. The CDR3 sequence is 11 residues long. Germline assignment: CDR1 MDHEN and CDR2 SYDVKM. CDR3 residues: CAIQSNTEAFF. Written as DNA, the CDR3 is TGTGCCATCCAATCGAACACTGAAGCTTTCTTT.

The chain is built from TRBV5-1 and TRBJ2-1; 8 nucleotides line up with TRBD2. V shed 0 bases, J shed 5 bases, and the junction held 10 bases outside the gene matches. CDR1 is SGHRS and CDR2 is YFSETQ in the germline V gene. The CDR3 spans 17 residues. As DNA, the CDR3 is TGCGCCAGCAGCTTGGTGGCGGTGGAACTAGCGGACAATGAGCAGTTCTTC. As protein: CASSLVAVELADNEQFF.

This chain uses TRBV3-1 with TRBJ2-5; possibly TRBD1 for D (6 bases). The CDR3 has 13 amino acids. Germline V gene sequence: CDR1 LGHDT, CDR2 YNNKEL (reference sequence). With 7 bases removed from V and 0 bases from J, the gap between germline ends came to 9 bases. CDR3 sequence: CASKTGNQETQYF. The CDR3 DNA sequence: TGTGCCAGCAAAACAGGGAACCAAGAGACCCAGTACTTC.

This chain joins TRBV9 and TRBJ2-5, with 8 bases aligning to TRBD2. Germline values: CDR1 SGDLS, CDR2 YYNGEE. Unmatched junction bases numbered 3, after V lost 0 bases and J lost 2 bases. The CDR3 has 15 amino acids. CDR3 nucleotide sequence: TGTGCCAGCAGCGTAGAGACTAGCGCTCAAGAGACCCAGTACTTC. It encodes CASSVETSAQETQYF.

A few counts support this clonotype. This chain uses TRBV6-2 or TRBV6-3 with TRBJ2-7; 7 positions match TRBD1. There are 14 residues in the CDR3. The V gene end was trimmed by 10 bases and the J gene end by 2 bases; junction bases not matched to a gene: 11. Germline V gene sequence: CDR1 MNHEY, CDR2 SVGEGT. DNA for the CDR3: TGTGCCACAGGGGGACAGACCCCTACCTACGAGCAGTACTTC. Translating it yields CATGGQTPTYEQYF.

This clonotype was seen a handful of times. This chain uses TRBV6-5 with TRBJ2-1; 11 nucleotides line up with TRBD2. From germline, CDR1 is MNHEY and CDR2 SVGAGI. V trimming: 5 bases; J trimming: 9 bases; junction bases outside the gene matches: 6. The CDR3 is 14 residues long. CDR3 sequence reads: CASSPGGTSGEQFF. For the CDR3, the DNA is TGTGCCAGCAGTCCCGGAGGGACTAGCGGTGAGCAGTTCTTC.

This clonotype has just a few counts. The chain has TRBV7-9 and TRBJ2-4; D gene ambiguous. Trimming stripped 7 bases from V and 8 bases from J, with 12 bases between. The CDR3 sequence is 12 residues long. Germline loops: CDR1 SEHNR, CDR2 FQNEAQ (reference sequence). The DNA of the CDR3 is TGTGCCAGCAACTATCCTGGGGACATTCAGTACTTC. It encodes CASNYPGDIQYF.

This clonotype was found a few times. V usage is TRBV6-1 and J usage is TRBJ1-5; no clear D gene. The V end was cut by 1 base, the J end by 1 base, with 8 bases between. The CDR3 sequence is 15 residues long. Germline V CDR1 and CDR2: MNHNS, SASEGT. The CDR3 nucleotides are TGTGCCAGCAGTGAAGAGGATTGGAGCAATCAGCCCCAGCATTTT. Translation gives CASSEEDWSNQPQHF.

The V and J genes are TRBV6-5 and TRBJ2-5; unclear D gene. The CDR3 is 15 amino acids. The germline gives CDR1 MNHEY, CDR2 SVGAGI. V was clipped by 0 bases and J by 2 bases, with 10 bases between them. The CDR3 region is CASSYSVGNQETQYF. In nucleotides, the CDR3 is TGTGCCAGCAGTTACTCCGTAGGAAATCAAGAGACCCAGTACTTC.

The J gene is TRBJ2-7, the V gene TRBV4-1, with a tentative D call TRBD1 (6 bases). This CDR3 spans 16 amino acids. Trimming took 0 bases from V and 2 from J, leaving 14 bases between them. CDR1 is MGHRA, CDR2 YSYEKL, per germline. The DNA of the CDR3 is TGCGCCAGCAGCCAAGACAGGGGTAAAGGGACCTACGAGCAGTACTTC. This encodes CASSQDRGKGTYEQYF.